The 15 T cell receptor beta chains below come from one sample, sequenced in a study of Graves' ophthalmopathy and Graves' hyperthyroidism. RNA transcripts yielded amplified TCR beta CDR3 regions. HTBI primers served in a first-round RT-PCR, which a second-round multiplex PCR followed. TCRdb redid the calling of the multiplex PCR reads with MiXCR, one entry per CDR3 protein. The data contain fewer than 400,000 distinct CDR3 sequences, approximately 20% of them singletons. The sample taken for sequencing was peripheral blood. All receptors derive from a woman aged 18-29 years with Graves' ophthalmopathy.

Ten or more counts support this clonotype. The CDR3 sequence: CASQGIQPQHF. CDR3 in DNA: TGTGCCAGTCAGGGTATTCAGCCCCAGCATTTT. The rearrangement joins TRBV6-1 to TRBJ1-5; perhaps TRBD1 as D (5 bases). Germline-derived CDR1 and CDR2 are MNHNS and SASEGT. With 9 bases removed from V and 6 bases from J, the gap between germline ends came to 9 bases. The CDR3 loop spans 11 amino acids.

Ten or more counts support this clonotype. This chain connects TRBV12-3 or TRBV12-4 to TRBJ2-5; TRBD1 matches at 9 bases. Germline trimming cut 8 bases from V and 5 bases from J; bases unmatched to any gene: 9. This CDR3 is built from 14 residues. CDR3 in DNA: TGTGCCAGCCAACAGGGGGCAAACGACGAGACCCAGTACTTC. It specifies CASQQGANDETQYF.

The sample holds many counts of this clonotype. V gene TRBV28 combines with J gene TRBJ2-7; D gene uncertain. Germline assignment: CDR1 MDHEN and CDR2 SYDVKM. This CDR3 has 11 amino acids. Trimming took off 7 bases at V and 3 bases at J, with 7 bases between the two ends. Here the CDR3 DNA reads TGTGCCAGCACCTCGAGCTACGAGCAGTACTTC. Translated: CASTSSYEQYF. Supplemented by reference TRBV28 and TRBJ2-7, the full variable domain reads DVKVTQSSRYLVKRTGEKVFLECVQDMDHENMFWYRQDPGLGLRLIYFSYDVKMKEKGDIPEGYSVSREKKERFSLILESASTNQTSMYLCASTSSYEQYFGPGTRLTVT.

This clonotype occurred many times. The rearrangement links TRBV7-2 to TRBJ2-7; no clear D gene. This CDR3 comprises 15 residues. Trimming pared 1 base from V and 10 bases from J, leaving 20 bases between. Germline values: CDR1 SGHTA, CDR2 FQGNSA. The CDR3 bases are TGTGCCAGCAGCTTAGTTGGCGAGATTGGTCCTTATCAGTACTTC. It encodes CASSLVGEIGPYQYF.

The chain is built from TRBV7-8 and TRBJ1-2, with D possibly being TRBD1 (5 bases). Germline CDR1 reads SGHVS; CDR2 reads FQNEAQ. V was clipped by 5 bases and J by 0 bases, with 13 bases between them. The CDR3 spans 15 residues. The CDR3 DNA sequence: TGTGCCAGCAGCCCACGGACACAGTCTAACTATGGCTACACCTTC. As protein: CASSPRTQSNYGYTF.

This clonotype was observed many times. The chain uses TRBV19 and TRBJ2-1; D may be TRBD1 (7 bases). Germline lookup yields CDR1 LNHDA and CDR2 SQIVND (reference sequence). V was shortened by 6 bases and J by 4 bases, with 25 bases between the two germline ends. The CDR3 extends over 18 amino acids. Here the CDR3 DNA reads TGTGCCAGTAGCGTGACAGGGACTTGGGCGGGACGGTACAATGAGCAGTTCTTC. It is translated as CASSVTGTWAGRYNEQFF.

Many counts were recorded for this clonotype. The rearrangement joins TRBV4-2 to TRBJ1-5, with 7 bases fitting TRBD1. Germline V gene lookup returns CDR1 LGHNA and CDR2 YNFKEQ. The CDR3 sequence is 16 residues long. With V trimmed by 1 base and J by 6 bases, 9 bases remained unmatched. The CDR3 here is CASSQVRDSPIQPQHF. The CDR3 region has the DNA TGTGCCAGCAGCCAAGTTAGGGACAGCCCTATTCAGCCCCAGCATTTT.

This clonotype was found many times. Being one base from a much bigger clone, this may be a read error. Here the CDR3 DNA reads TGTGCCAGCCGGGACAGCTCACACTTAGTCTATGGCTACGCCTTC. Translated, it gives CASRDSSHLVYGYAF. The rearrangement links TRBV28 to TRBJ1-2; the match to TRBD1 covers 7 bases. The CDR3 spans 15 residues. The germline V gene encodes CDR1 MDHEN and CDR2 SYDVKM.

The table lists this clonotype with many counts. The chain couples TRBV28 to TRBJ1-5; a weak D match, TRBD1 (6 bases). The ends were cut back, 7 bases at V and 6 bases at J, with 13 bases in the middle. The CDR3 is 13 residues long. The V gene's germline CDR1 is MDHEN and CDR2 SYDVKM. The CDR3 nucleotides are TGTGCCAGCAAGATAGGGGGGGGTCAGCCCCAGCATTTT. It codes for CASKIGGGQPQHF.

This clonotype was seen ten or more times. J is TRBJ1-1 and V is TRBV7-3; TRBD1 might be the D (6 bases). The CDR3 runs 17 residues. Germline CDR1 is SGHTA and CDR2 is FQGTGA. Trimming stripped 5 bases from V and 1 base from J, with 20 bases between. The CDR3: CASSPSSPGTWNTEAFF. In DNA, the CDR3 is TGTGCCAGCAGCCCTTCAAGTCCCGGGACATGGAACACTGAAGCTTTCTTT.

The V gene is TRBV12-3 or TRBV12-4, the J gene TRBJ1-1, with D unresolved. The CDR3 is 14 residues long. The V and J ends lost 3 bases and 4 bases respectively, with 12 bases between them. The DNA of the CDR3 is TGTGCCAGCAGTTTCATCGGGAGGCGCACTGAAGCTTTCTTT. This gives the protein CASSFIGRRTEAFF.

In its sample, this clonotype was seen many times. This chain uses TRBV20-1 with TRBJ2-7; 7 bases agree with TRBD2. This CDR3 region has 15 residues. Germline V gene lookup returns CDR1 DFQATT and CDR2 SNEGSKA (reference sequence). After removal of 5 bases from V and 0 bases from J, the junction contained 10 bases not matched to a gene. The CDR3 protein is CSASLPSGSSYEQYF. CDR3 DNA sequence: TGCAGTGCTTCGTTACCTAGCGGAAGCTCCTACGAGCAGTACTTC.

The table lists this clonotype with many counts. This chain links TRBV12-3 or TRBV12-4 with TRBJ1-1, with a weak D call TRBD1 (5 bases). This CDR3 is built from 12 residues. The V end was cut by 3 bases, the J end by 11 bases, with 13 bases between. The CDR3 loop reads CASSFHGGGAFF. The CDR3 DNA reads as TGTGCCAGCAGTTTCCACGGTGGGGGGGCTTTCTTT.

This clonotype occurred many times. The gene calls are TRBV5-1 and TRBJ1-1; 7 bases line up with TRBD1. The V and J ends lost 0 bases and 4 bases, in that order; junction bases with no gene match: 3. The CDR3 has 14 amino acids. The germline V gene has CDR1 SGHRS and CDR2 YFSETQ. The CDR3 DNA sequence: TGCGCCAGCAGCTTGGAACAGGGGATCACTGAAGCTTTCTTT. Translating it yields CASSLEQGITEAFF.

This clonotype was seen many times. The chain couples TRBV28 to TRBJ1-1; D is unresolved. CDR1 and CDR2 (germline): MDHEN, SYDVKM. V was cut by 2 bases and J by 4 bases, with 5 bases left in between. This CDR3 spans 12 amino acids. The CDR3 loop is CASSLLGTEAFF. CDR3 in DNA: TGTGCCAGCAGTTTACTGGGCACTGAAGCTTTCTTT.